This is a list of T cell receptor beta chains from one sample in a study of control samples from healthy donors and cancer patients. Sequencing used immunoSEQ multiplex PCR; TCRdb keeps in-frame clones, though not all of them. The table has some 140,000 clones, 92% seen once. Sequencing input: blood. All receptors derive from a young man in good health. Each CDR3 is given with its conserved first and last residue. The D gene is left open where the match is weak. A clone size is listed for some rows: how often the clone was seen (once, few, many), or a class if it is expanded.

TRBJ2-7 NA NA TRBV6-2/TRBV6-3 CASSTGAEAGEQYF TGTGCCAGCAGTACGGGGGCCGAGGCGGGGGAGCAGTACTTC
TRBJ2-7 NA NA TRBV7-9 CASSLTGAHYEQYF TGTGCCAGCAGCTTAACGGGAGCGCACTACGAGCAGTACTTC
TRBJ1-5 TRBD1 NA TRBV28 CASSPSTGSNQPQHF TGTGCCAGCAGCCCGTCGACAGGGAGCAATCAGCCCCAGCATTTT
TRBJ1-2 NA NA TRBV4-3 CASSQDLAAANYGYTF TGCGCCAGCAGCCAAGATTTGGCAGCGGCTAACTATGGCTACACCTTC
TRBJ2-7 TRBD2 NA TRBV6-2/TRBV6-3 CASSYSRLAGDYEQYF TGTGCCAGCAGTTACTCGCGCCTAGCGGGAGATTACGAGCAGTACTTC
TRBJ1-1 NA NA TRBV14 CASSPRGATEAFF TGTGCCAGCAGCCCGAGGGGGGCCACTGAAGCTTTCTTT
TRBJ2-2 NA NA TRBV6-5 CASRSGHGNTGELFF TGTGCCAGCAGATCGGGACACGGAAACACCGGGGAGCTGTTTTTT
TRBJ2-1 TRBD2 once TRBV4-2 CASSQTSGGGNEQFF TGTGCCAGCAGCCAGACAAGCGGGGGGGGCAATGAGCAGTTCTTC
TRBJ1-1 NA NA TRBV27 CASRKPGGTEAFF TGTGCCAGCAGAAAACCCGGGGGCACTGAAGCTTTCTTT
TRBJ1-1 NA NA TRBV27 CASRRNTNTEAFF TGTGCCAGCAGACGGAATACGAACACTGAAGCTTTCTTT